The following is a T cell receptor beta chain sequence with its context. The data originate from a study of control samples from healthy donors and cancer patients. The CDR3 totals 15 residues. V lost 4 bases to trimming and J lost 0 bases; unmatched junction nucleotides: 5. Germline CDR1 reads LNHDA; CDR2 reads SQIVND (reference sequence). Sequencing used immunoSEQ multiplex PCR; TCRdb keeps in-frame clones, though not all of them. The table lists roughly 120,000 clones, around nine tenths of them singletons. The sample taken for sequencing was PBMCs. The chain recombines TRBV19 with TRBJ1-1; 7 bases map to TRBD1. The source of this sequence is a woman in her sixties or seventies with lung cancer. CDR3 loop: CASSSAGTVNTEAFF. CDR3 bases: TGTGCCAGTAGTAGTGCCGGGACAGTGAACACTGAAGCTTTCTTT.